These 30 T cell receptor beta chains originate from one sample sequenced in a study of cytomegalovirus exposure and HLA in healthy donors. The PCR made use of 60 Vbeta and 13 Jbeta primers. The table came from immunoSEQ multiplex PCR; TCRdb's copy has only in-frame clones and leaves some out. The sample yields about 170,000 clones, more than 80% seen once. Sequenced sample: PBMCs. These receptors were collected from a man aged 18 to 30 in good health and CMV-seronegative.

This chain joins TRBV7-2 and TRBJ2-3; D is ambiguous. The CDR3 is 13 amino acids. CDR1 and CDR2 (germline): SGHTA, FQGNSA. V lost 1 base and J lost 9, with 11 bases in between. Written as DNA, the CDR3 is TGTGCCAGCAGCTTAGGGTCTGGAGAGACGCAGTATTTT. Protein product: CASSLGSGETQYF. Supplemented by reference TRBV7-2 and TRBJ2-3, the full variable domain reads GAGVSQSPSNKVTEKGKDVELRCDPISGHTALYWYRQSLGQGLEFLIYFQGNSAPDKSGLPSDRFSAERTGGSVSTLTIQRTQQEDSAVYLCASSLGSGETQYFGPGTRLTVL.

The chain couples TRBV6-1 to TRBJ1-2, with TRBD1 as a possible D gene (6 bases). The CDR3 loop spans 13 amino acids. Trimming stripped 5 bases from V and 3 bases from J, with 10 bases between. CDR1 and CDR2 (germline): MNHNS, SASEGT. CDR3 amino acids: CASSFHRDYGYTF. The CDR3 DNA is TGTGCCAGCAGTTTCCACAGGGACTATGGCTACACCTTC.

This chain joins TRBV7-8 and TRBJ2-7; 10 bases agree with TRBD1. V dropped 3 bases and J dropped 9; count of bases not matched to a gene: 5. CDR1 and CDR2 (germline): SGHVS, FQNEAQ. The CDR3 runs to 13 residues. This chain's CDR3 is CASSLTGGGGQYF. The DNA for the CDR3 is TGTGCCAGCAGCTTGACAGGGGGCGGGGGGCAGTACTTC.

This chain uses TRBV19 with TRBJ1-5, with a possible D match to TRBD1 (6 bases). CDR3 length: 16 amino acids. Germline assignment: CDR1 LNHDA and CDR2 SQIVND (reference sequence). V lost 1 base and J 3 bases, leaving 13 bases between the germline ends. In DNA form, the CDR3 reads TGTGCCAGTAGTATAGGGGGCAGGGGATTCAATCAGCCCCAGCATTTT. It encodes CASSIGGRGFNQPQHF.

The CDR3 sequence is CASSPIAGTGTDTQYF. The CDR3 DNA reads as TGTGCCAGCAGTCCTATCGCCGGGACAGGGACAGATACGCAGTATTTT. The rearrangement joins TRBV27 to TRBJ2-3, with TRBD1 matching 9 bases. After removal of 5 bases from V and 3 bases from J, the junction contained 9 bases not matched to a gene. The germline CDR1 and CDR2 sequences are MNHEY and SMNVEV (reference sequence). The CDR3 covers 16 residues.

V gene TRBV29-1 combines with J gene TRBJ2-3; 9 bases line up with TRBD1. The V segment lost 6 bases and the J segment 5 bases; nucleotides outside the gene matches: 3. Germline assignment: CDR1 SQVTM and CDR2 ANQGSEA. The CDR3 length is 12 residues. The CDR3: CSVTGGEDTQYF. The CDR3 region has the DNA TGCAGCGTGACAGGGGGGGAAGATACGCAGTATTTT.

The V and J genes are TRBV18 and TRBJ2-7; 9 bases agree with TRBD1. The CDR3 runs 15 residues. V lost 6 bases to trimming and J lost 3 bases; unmatched junction nucleotides: 9. Looked up from germline, CDR1 is KGHSH and CDR2 is LQKENI. The DNA of the CDR3 is TGTGCCAGCTCCGGGGGGACAGGGTATTACTACGAGCAGTACTTC. Amino acid sequence: CASSGGTGYYYEQYF.

The gene calls are TRBV4-3 and TRBJ2-7; D might be TRBD2 (5 bases). This CDR3 region has 14 residues. The ends were cut back, 4 bases at V and 6 bases at J, with 16 bases in the middle. The V gene's germline CDR1 is LGHNA and CDR2 YSLEER. The CDR3 sequence: CASSLADRGGEQYF. The CDR3 DNA sequence: TGCGCCAGCAGCCTCGCCGATCGGGGTGGCGAGCAGTACTTC.

The rearrangement links TRBV2 to TRBJ2-1, with 7 bases that match TRBD2. The germline CDR1 and CDR2 sequences are SNHLY and FYNNEI. With 4 bases clipped from V and 0 bases from J, the junction kept 9 bases outside the gene matches. This CDR3 has 17 amino acids. The CDR3 bases are TGTGCCAGCAGTGCTTCGAGGGGAGGGTACTCCTACAATGAGCAGTTCTTC. Amino acid sequence: CASSASRGGYSYNEQFF.

This clone was picked up a small number of times. The rearrangement joins TRBV28 to TRBJ2-7, with unresolved D. The CDR3 covers 14 residues. V lost 7 bases and J lost 5, with 18 bases in between. Per the germline V gene, CDR1 is MDHEN and CDR2 is SYDVKM. The CDR3 DNA reads TGTGCCAGCACCCCCCTCCGAGTTATCGACGAGCAGTACTTC. Residues: CASTPLRVIDEQYF.

The CDR3 DNA reads TGTGCCAGCAGCTGGCTAGGACAGGGTGGGAGAGAGACCCAGTACTTC. Its protein product is CASSWLGQGGRETQYF. V gene TRBV7-9 combines with J gene TRBJ2-5; TRBD1 matches 8 bases. Per the germline V gene, CDR1 is SEHNR and CDR2 is FQNEAQ (reference sequence). The J segment lost 4 bases and the V segment lost 4 bases, leaving 11 bases of the junction unmatched. The length of the CDR3 is 16 residues.

The chain is built from TRBV7-2 and TRBJ2-5, with 7 positions matching TRBD2. Germline loops: CDR1 SGHTA, CDR2 FQGNSA. CDR3 length: 14 amino acids. After removal of 5 bases from V and 4 bases from J, the junction contained 7 bases not matched to a gene. CDR3 coding DNA: TGTGCCAGCAGCCTAGACCCGGGGGGAGAGACCCAGTACTTC. Amino acid sequence: CASSLDPGGETQYF.

The chain has TRBV21-1 and TRBJ1-1; the table's D call of TRBD1 was not tested on the DNA. TRBV21-1 is labeled a pseudogene. There are 15 residues in the CDR3. Here the CDR3 reads CASSRAGRFGTEAFF. CDR3 DNA sequence: TGTGCCAGCAGCAGGGCAGGGCGTTTTGGCACTGAAGCTTTCTTT.

The chain combines TRBV7-6 with TRBJ2-3, with 7 nucleotides matching TRBD1. V shed 5 bases, J shed 0 bases, and the junction held 8 bases outside the gene matches. The CDR3 covers 16 residues. CDR1 SGHVS and CDR2 FNYEAQ come from the germline V gene. DNA of the CDR3: TGTGCCAGCAGCCCCCTACCGGGACAGAGCACAGATACGCAGTATTTT. Protein product: CASSPLPGQSTDTQYF. Full variable domain (outside the CDR3, taken from reference TRBV7-6 and TRBJ2-3): GAGVSQSPRYKVTKRGQDVALRCDPISGHVSLYWYRQALGQGPEFLTYFNYEAQQDKSGLPNDRFSAERPEGSISTLTIQRTEQRDSAMYRCASSPLPGQSTDTQYFGPGTRLTVL.

This clone was counted a single time. J is TRBJ2-1 and V is TRBV2; 12 bases are shared with TRBD2. Looked up from germline, CDR1 is SNHLY and CDR2 is FYNNEI. The CDR3 spans 16 residues. The ends lost 5 bases at V and 7 bases at J; junction bases unmatched: 9. The CDR3 DNA reads TGTGCCAGCAGTCCTCTCCTAGCGGGAGGGCTAAATGAGCAGTTCTTC. Protein: CASSPLLAGGLNEQFF.

In its sample, this clone was seen a few times. The CDR3 sequence is CAWTLGTSSYNEQFF. CDR3 nucleotide sequence: TGTGCCTGGACTCTTGGGACTTCCTCCTACAATGAGCAGTTCTTC. The chain uses TRBV30 and TRBJ2-1, with D maybe TRBD2 (6 bases). In germline, CDR1 is GTSNPN, CDR2 SVGIG (reference sequence). The germline V and J ends were trimmed by 4 bases and 0 bases, with 13 bases remaining between them. This CDR3 has 15 amino acids.

This chain links TRBV7-9 with TRBJ2-3; D is perhaps TRBD2 (6 bases). The CDR3 is made up of 16 amino acids. V was clipped by 0 bases and J by 2 bases, with 12 bases between them. Germline V lookup: CDR1 SEHNR, CDR2 FQNEAQ (reference sequence). This chain's CDR3 is CASSLASAGNTDTQYF. The CDR3 DNA reads TGTGCCAGCAGCTTAGCCTCCGCGGGAAACACAGATACGCAGTATTTT.

DNA of the CDR3: TGTGCCAGCAGCGTAGGTCTAGCGGGGTACAATGAGCAGTTCTTC. This sequence encodes CASSVGLAGYNEQFF. The chain recombines TRBV9 with TRBJ2-1; 9 bases are shared with TRBD2. V gave up 0 bases and J gave up 4 bases; unmatched junction bases: 2. This CDR3 is built from 15 residues. Germline V gives CDR1 SGDLS, CDR2 YYNGEE.

The chain links TRBV6-5 to TRBJ1-2, with D possibly TRBD1 on 5 matching bases. CDR3 length: 14 amino acids. Germline V CDR1 and CDR2: MNHEY, SVGAGI. V was clipped by 6 bases and J by 2 bases, with 13 bases between them. Here the CDR3 reads CASRRTPPNYGYTF. In nucleotides, the CDR3 is TGTGCCAGCAGACGGACACCTCCCAACTATGGCTACACCTTC.

CDR3 in DNA: TGTGCCAGCAGCTTCGTAGGGACTAGTGGTAATGAGCAGTTCTTC. It codes for CASSFVGTSGNEQFF. The rearrangement links TRBV13 to TRBJ2-1; 8 bases are a match to TRBD2. Trimming removed 3 bases from V and 7 bases from J; junction bases left unmatched: 8. Germline V CDR1 and CDR2: PRHDT, FYEKMQ (reference sequence). The CDR3 is 15 residues long.

This chain uses TRBV5-5 with TRBJ1-1, with TRBD1 matching over 9 bases. The trim removed 3 bases at V and 1 base at J, leaving 7 bases unmatched. This CDR3 has 16 residues. Germline loops: CDR1 SGHKS, CDR2 YYEKEE (reference sequence). DNA of the CDR3: TGTGCCAGCAGCTCCAACCGACAGGGGGGGAACACTGAAGCTTTCTTT. As protein: CASSSNRQGGNTEAFF.

This chain uses TRBV6-5 with TRBJ1-2; 7 nucleotides match TRBD1. Germline values: CDR1 MNHEY, CDR2 SVGAGI. Trimming at V came to 7 bases and at J to 8 bases, leaving 13 bases not matched to a gene. CDR3 length equals 14 residues. CDR3 nucleotide sequence: TGTGCCAGCACCCACCAGGGGACAGCCGGGGGCTACACCTTC. Amino acid sequence: CASTHQGTAGGYTF.

This chain joins TRBV5-4 and TRBJ2-2; a possible D gene is TRBD1 (5 bases). The CDR3 length is 16 residues. V lost 3 bases and J lost 6, with 18 bases in between. Germline V gives CDR1 SGHNT, CDR2 YYREEE (reference sequence). CDR3 region: CASSSLTTGAPGELFF. DNA of the CDR3: TGTGCCAGCAGCTCCTTGACCACTGGGGCTCCCGGGGAGCTGTTTTTT.

The chain links TRBV5-1 to TRBJ2-2; 12 bases align to TRBD2. This CDR3 has 15 amino acids. The germline V gene encodes CDR1 SGHRS and CDR2 YFSETQ. The V segment lost 6 bases and the J segment 5 bases; nucleotides outside the gene matches: 5. CDR3 loop: CASTLAGGPTGELFF. The CDR3 nucleotides read TGCGCCAGCACCCTAGCGGGGGGGCCTACCGGGGAGCTGTTTTTT.

J is TRBJ2-1 and V is TRBV28, with TRBD2 identical over 12 bases. CDR3 length: 16 amino acids. The germline V gene has CDR1 MDHEN and CDR2 SYDVKM. V was pared by 5 bases and J by 4 bases, with 6 bases of the junction left unmatched. The CDR3 protein is CASSRVLAGGYNEQFF. The CDR3 coding sequence is TGTGCCAGCAGTAGGGTACTAGCGGGGGGATACAATGAGCAGTTCTTC.

The chain employs TRBV18 and TRBJ2-7; D not resolved. V was trimmed by 0 bases and J by 2 bases, leaving 8 bases between them. This CDR3 spans 14 amino acids. Germline-derived CDR1 and CDR2 are KGHSH and LQKENI. In DNA, the CDR3 is TGTGCCAGCTCACCACCGGCAGGCCCCTACGAGCAGTACTTC. Translated, it gives CASSPPAGPYEQYF.

The chain couples TRBV5-6 to TRBJ2-1; D unclear. Germline V gives CDR1 SGHDT, CDR2 YYEEEE. This CDR3 is 14 amino acids long. The V and J ends lost 2 bases and 8 bases respectively, with 14 bases between them. CDR3: CASSFITVFYEQFF. In DNA form, the CDR3 reads TGTGCCAGCAGCTTTATAACAGTTTTTTATGAGCAGTTCTTC.

The J gene is TRBJ2-3, the V gene TRBV6-4; possible D gene TRBD2, 6 bases. CDR1 is MRHNA and CDR2 is SNTAGT in the germline V gene. V lost 0 bases to trimming and J lost 1 base, with 11 bases between them. This CDR3 contains 16 residues. Here the CDR3 reads CASSDSGGRGTDTQYF. As DNA, the CDR3 is TGTGCCAGCAGTGACTCCGGGGGAAGGGGCACAGATACGCAGTATTTT.

The chain couples TRBV5-1 to TRBJ2-1; 8 nucleotides agree with TRBD2. The CDR3 is 16 amino acids. After removal of 2 bases from V and 1 base from J, the junction contained 5 bases not matched to a gene. Germline V gene lookup returns CDR1 SGHRS and CDR2 YFSETQ. CDR3: CASSFSAGVSYNEQFF. CDR3 sequence (DNA): TGCGCCAGCAGCTTCTCAGCGGGAGTGTCCTACAATGAGCAGTTCTTC.

This chain links TRBV6-5 with TRBJ1-3, with TRBD1 identical over 9 bases. This CDR3 contains 15 residues. V lost 5 bases, J lost 6 bases, and 8 bases stayed unmatched. The V gene's germline CDR1 is MNHEY and CDR2 SVGAGI. The CDR3 spells CASSPTGGVSNTIYF. The DNA for the CDR3 is TGTGCCAGCAGTCCGACAGGGGGGGTTTCAAACACCATATATTTT.